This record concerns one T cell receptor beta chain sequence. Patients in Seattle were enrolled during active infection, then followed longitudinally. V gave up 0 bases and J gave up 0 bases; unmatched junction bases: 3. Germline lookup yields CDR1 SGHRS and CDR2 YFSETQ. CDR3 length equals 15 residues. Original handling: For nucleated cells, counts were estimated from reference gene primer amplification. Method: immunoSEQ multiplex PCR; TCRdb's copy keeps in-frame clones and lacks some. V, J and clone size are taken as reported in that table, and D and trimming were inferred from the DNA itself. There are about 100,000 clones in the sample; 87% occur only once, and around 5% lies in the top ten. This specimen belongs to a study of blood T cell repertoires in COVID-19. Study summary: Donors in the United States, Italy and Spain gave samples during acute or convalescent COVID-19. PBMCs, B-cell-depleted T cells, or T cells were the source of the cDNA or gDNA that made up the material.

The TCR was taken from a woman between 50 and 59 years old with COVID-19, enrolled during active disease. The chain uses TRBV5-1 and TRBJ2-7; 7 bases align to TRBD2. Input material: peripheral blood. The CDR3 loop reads CASSLAGGSSYEQYF. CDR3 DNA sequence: TGCGCCAGCAGCTTGGCCGGGGGGAGCTCCTACGAGCAGTACTTC. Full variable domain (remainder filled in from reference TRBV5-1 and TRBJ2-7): KAGVTQTPRYLIKTRGQQVTLSCSPISGHRSVSWYQQTPGQGLQFLFEYFSETQRNKGNFPGRFSGRQFSNSRSEMNVSTLELGDSALYLCASSLAGGSSYEQYFGPGTRLTVT.